This entry lists 6 T cell receptor beta chains sequenced from one sample in a study of cytomegalovirus exposure and HLA in healthy donors. Researchers ran the PCR with 60 Vbeta and 13 Jbeta primers. The data were produced by immunoSEQ multiplex PCR, yet TCRdb's version contains in-frame clones alone and is incomplete. This repertoire includes around 200,000 clones. The sample consisted of PBMCs. The receptors stem from a girl aged 2-9 years in good health and CMV-seropositive.

The CDR3 DNA reads TGTGCCAGCAGCGTAGGTGGTCAGTCACCCTACGAGCAGTACTTC. This translates into CASSVGGQSPYEQYF. The V call is TRBV9, the J call TRBJ2-7; D ambiguous. CDR3 length equals 15 residues. Germline V gene lookup returns CDR1 SGDLS and CDR2 YYNGEE. V lost 0 bases to trimming and J lost 2 bases, with 12 bases between them. Variable domain in full (rest from reference TRBV9 and TRBJ2-7): DSGVTQTPKHLITATGQRVTLRCSPRSGDLSVYWYQQSLDQGLQFLIQYYNGEERAKGNILERFSAQQFPDLHSELNLSSLELGDSALYFCASSVGGQSPYEQYFGPGTRLTVT.

The chain is built from TRBV9 and TRBJ1-1, with a weak D call TRBD1 (5 bases). V was clipped by 0 bases and J by 5 bases, with 14 bases between them. CDR1 and CDR2 from the germline V gene are SGDLS and YYNGEE. CDR3 length equals 15 residues. The CDR3 protein is CASSVEPGGETEAFF. The CDR3 bases are TGTGCCAGCAGCGTAGAGCCGGGAGGGGAAACTGAAGCTTTCTTT.

The chain is built from TRBV27 and TRBJ2-1; D perhaps matches TRBD2 (6 bases). The CDR3 consists of 16 residues. Germline V gene sequence: CDR1 MNHEY, CDR2 SMNVEV (reference sequence). Trimming left V 5 bases short and J 5 bases short, with 19 bases between. CDR3 nucleotides: TGTGCCAGCAGTGCTACTCGGGCGGGATCCCACAATGAGCAGTTCTTC. It codes for CASSATRAGSHNEQFF.

The chain joins TRBV28 to TRBJ2-7, with 8 bases matching TRBD1. The J segment lost 7 bases and the V segment lost 4 bases, leaving 12 bases of the junction unmatched. The CDR3 covers 15 residues. Germline V lookup: CDR1 MDHEN, CDR2 SYDVKM. The CDR3 sequence: CASSSGTGPILEQYF. Here the CDR3 DNA reads TGTGCCAGCAGTTCCGGGACAGGCCCCATTCTTGAGCAGTACTTC.

The V gene is TRBV5-1, the J gene TRBJ2-7; 8 positions agree with TRBD2. V was clipped by 3 bases and J by 2 bases; unmatched bases: 4. Germline CDR1 reads SGHRS; CDR2 reads YFSETQ. This CDR3 comprises 14 residues. The CDR3 reads CASSSAGVPYEQYF. DNA for the CDR3: TGCGCCAGCAGCTCAGCGGGAGTCCCCTACGAGCAGTACTTC. Full variable domain (missing parts from reference TRBV5-1 and TRBJ2-7): KAGVTQTPRYLIKTRGQQVTLSCSPISGHRSVSWYQQTPGQGLQFLFEYFSETQRNKGNFPGRFSGRQFSNSRSEMNVSTLELGDSALYLCASSSAGVPYEQYFGPGTRLTVT.

V usage is TRBV2 and J usage is TRBJ2-7; 9 bases are shared with TRBD2. The J segment lost 6 bases and the V segment lost 1 base, leaving 7 bases of the junction unmatched. CDR1 is SNHLY, CDR2 FYNNEI, per germline. The CDR3 runs 15 residues. CDR3 nucleotide sequence: TGTGCCAGCAGTGAAGGGCTAGCGGGAACTGGCGAGCAGTACTTC. Translating gives CASSEGLAGTGEQYF.